This entry describes one T cell receptor beta chain. The antigen remains undetermined. The data were produced by immunoSEQ multiplex PCR, yet TCRdb's version contains in-frame clones alone and is incomplete. This sample has 20,000 to 30,000 clones, with 86% found just once. CDR1 is PRHDT and CDR2 is FYEKMQ in the germline V gene (reference sequence). The CDR3 runs to 12 residues. The V gene lost 5 bases and the J gene lost 2 bases, with 5 bases spanning the gap. The data derive from a study of T cells in localized non-small cell lung cancer. Findings of the study overall: Sequencing, confined to only one tumor region, leaves heterogeneity possible.

The sample here was peripheral blood, taken before any cancer treatment. V is TRBV13 and J is TRBJ2-3; no firm D call. The sequence was collected from a female donor aged 60 or older with stage I lung adenocarcinoma. CDR3 residues: CASSLNTDTQYF. CDR3 bases: TGTGCCAGCAGCCTAAACACAGATACGCAGTATTTT.